One and the same sample provided the 9 T cell receptor beta chains below, sequenced in a study of regulatory T cells in long-lasting Graves disease. Time point denoted: persistent/refractory GD, antithyroid drugs over 5 years with positive TRAb. With RNA extracted from PBMCs as input, the TCR library was made. iRepertoire HTBI primers and Arm-PCR of CDR3 regions built TCR beta libraries. TCRdb re-called the multiplex PCR reads with MiXCR, one entry per CDR3 protein. The sample lists about 470,000 distinct CDR3 sequences, 20% to 25% seen once, with 7% to 9.5% in the top ten. Material: peripheral blood mononuclear cells (PBMCs), obtained when the disease was refractory, from a patient treated with antithyroid drugs. The receptors here all came from a female donor with Graves disease.

This clonotype was seen many times. This chain uses TRBV7-9 with TRBJ2-5; TRBD2 aligns across 8 bases. J lost 5 bases, V lost 6 bases, and 5 bases had no gene match. Germline V gene sequence: CDR1 SEHNR, CDR2 FQNEAQ (reference sequence). This CDR3 is built from 13 residues. The CDR3 reads CASSERERETQYF. DNA for the CDR3: TGTGCCAGCAGTGAGCGGGAGAGGGAGACCCAGTACTTC.

This clonotype was counted many times. The rearrangement joins TRBV7-2 to TRBJ2-7; 8 positions agree with TRBD1. Germline V CDR1 and CDR2: SGHTA, FQGNSA. With V trimmed by 4 bases and J by 4 bases, 12 bases remained unmatched. The CDR3 totals 16 residues. The CDR3 coding sequence is TGTGCCAGCAGCTCCGACCAACAGGGGGTCGCATACGAGCAGTACTTC. It encodes CASSSDQQGVAYEQYF.

This clonotype was counted at least ten times. The chain is built from TRBV12-5 and TRBJ1-2; D ambiguous. This CDR3 region has 16 residues. The germline CDR1 and CDR2 sequences are LGHNT and FRNRAP. Trimming removed 0 bases at V and 3 bases at J, with 14 bases between. The CDR3 nucleotides read TGTGCTAGTGGTTTGGTATATCGGGTCGTGGACTATGGCTACACCTTC. Encoded protein: CASGLVYRVVDYGYTF.

In its sample, this clonotype was seen many times. The chain has TRBV27 and TRBJ1-5, with TRBD1 matching 8 bases. V lost 6 bases and J lost 0; bases outside the gene matches: 16. This CDR3 contains 19 residues. CDR1 and CDR2 from the germline V gene are MNHEY and SMNVEV (reference sequence). The CDR3 here is CASSAEAGQVGYSNQPQHF. CDR3 bases: TGTGCCAGCAGCGCAGAAGCGGGACAGGTGGGCTATAGCAATCAGCCCCAGCATTTT.

This clonotype appeared many times. This CDR3 is CASSLYGQGARGYTF. The CDR3, as DNA: TGTGCCAGCAGTTTATATGGGCAGGGGGCGCGAGGCTACACCTTC. The gene calls are TRBV28 and TRBJ1-2, with 8 bases aligning to TRBD1. V lost 1 base and J lost 8; bases outside the gene matches: 9. The CDR3 runs to 15 residues. Germline lookup yields CDR1 MDHEN and CDR2 SYDVKM.

The chain carries TRBV30 and TRBJ2-7, with 7 bases aligning to TRBD2. CDR1 GTSNPN and CDR2 SVGIG come from the germline V gene (reference sequence). The junction had 5 bases not matched to a gene; V was cut back by 0 bases and J by 6 bases. This CDR3 is 13 amino acids long. The CDR3 coding sequence is TGTGCCTGGAGTGTAGGCGGGAGTAGCGAGCAGTACTTC. Encoded protein: CAWSVGGSSEQYF. The complete variable domain, with remaining parts taken from reference TRBV30 and TRBJ2-7, reads SQTIHQWPATLVQPVGSPLSLECTVEGTSNPNLYWYRQAAGRGLQLLFYSVGIGQISSEVPQNLSASRPQDRQFILSSKKLLLSDSGFYLCAWSVGGSSEQYFGPGTRLTVT.

The sample holds a few counts of this clonotype. This sequence joins TRBV28 and TRBJ1-2, with D hard to call. V lost 3 bases to trimming and J lost 8 bases, with 19 bases between them. The CDR3 is 15 residues long. The germline gives CDR1 MDHEN, CDR2 SYDVKM. The CDR3 reads CASSFVPSPSWGYTF. The DNA for the CDR3 is TGTGCCAGCAGTTTCGTCCCTTCCCCTTCTTGGGGCTACACCTTC.

This clonotype has at least ten counts. V is TRBV15 and J is TRBJ2-5; D is possibly TRBD1 (5 bases). Germline-derived CDR1 and CDR2 are LNHNV and YYDKDF (reference sequence). Trimming left V 3 bases short and J 2 bases short, with 16 bases between. This CDR3 is built from 16 residues. CDR3 residues: CATSSLETDKQETQYF. The CDR3 nucleotides are TGTGCCACCAGCAGTTTAGAGACAGACAAGCAAGAGACCCAGTACTTC.

There are many counts of this clonotype. The genes are TRBV3-1 and TRBJ1-1; tentative D call: TRBD1 (5 bases). CDR1 and CDR2 from the germline V gene are LGHDT and YNNKEL (reference sequence). Trimming pared 5 bases from V and 6 bases from J, leaving 10 bases between. This CDR3 comprises 12 residues. DNA of the CDR3: TGTGCCAGCAGCGAAGTAGGGGCTGAAGCTTTCTTT. It translates to CASSEVGAEAFF.